The 30 T cell receptor beta chains listed next were all sequenced from one sample in a study of shared clonotypes between healthy human individuals (TCRdb year 2020). The library was built by means of the immunoSEQ multiplex PCR assay. The table comes from immuneACCESS by way of TCRdb, which keeps in-frame sequences with V and J called. Part of the clones is missing from these tables; in studies checked, under half for an unresolved V gene and the rest for unknown reasons. This sample holds 2 million to 3 million clones; 93% were observed only once. Approximately 0.37% of the sample goes to the ten largest clones. The source material was naive CD4+ T cells from PBMCs. Reading the label with the study, this specimen's cell subset or site is: CD45RA+ positively selected. All receptors come from a man younger than 30 in good health. Some clones in this sample may be carry-over from other donors' samples.

J is TRBJ1-2 and V is TRBV28, with 8 nucleotides matching TRBD1. Germline V CDR1 and CDR2: MDHEN, SYDVKM. CDR3 length: 14 residues. J gave up 3 bases and V 7 bases, and 7 bases lay outside the gene matches. The CDR3 region is CASIDRGSDYGYTF. Here the CDR3 DNA reads TGTGCCAGCATTGACAGGGGCAGCGACTATGGCTACACCTTC.

V and J are TRBV10-3 and TRBJ2-2; 10 positions agree with TRBD2. The V gene end was trimmed by 9 bases and the J gene end by 5 bases; junction bases not matched to a gene: 6. Germline V gene sequence: CDR1 ENHRY, CDR2 SYGVKD. There are 14 residues in the CDR3. The DNA for the CDR3 is TGTGCCATAACTAGCGGGGCGGGAACCGGGGAGCTGTTTTTT. This codes for CAITSGAGTGELFF.

This chain links TRBV30 with TRBJ2-2; no firm D call. Trimming shortened V by 1 base and J by 6 bases, and 9 bases separated the two germline ends. The germline CDR1 and CDR2 sequences are GTSNPN and SVGIG (reference sequence). The CDR3 loop spans 13 amino acids. As DNA, the CDR3 is TGTGCCTGGAGTGAAGGATACGCCGGGGAGCTGTTTTTT. Protein: CAWSEGYAGELFF.

The J gene is TRBJ2-7, the V gene TRBV6-6; D may be TRBD2 (6 bases). CDR1 and CDR2 (germline): MNHNY, SVGAGI (reference sequence). The CDR3 contains 13 residues. Trimming stripped 7 bases from V and 7 bases from J, with 17 bases between. CDR3 protein: CASTRDSAGEQYF. Here the CDR3 DNA reads TGTGCCAGCACCCGGGACTCGGCTGGGGAGCAGTACTTC.

The sample holds a few counts of this clone. This sample includes further DNA sequences coding for the same CDR3. In nucleotides, the CDR3 is TGTGCCAGCAGGGCGAGGAACACTGAAGCTTTCTTT. Its protein product is CASRARNTEAFF. The genes are TRBV2 and TRBJ1-1; D ambiguous. This CDR3 comprises 12 residues. Germline CDR1 is SNHLY and CDR2 is FYNNEI. V shed 6 bases and J shed 1 base, with 6 bases lying between them.

With respect to this clone: Other DNA sequences in the same sample also yield this CDR3. The chain carries TRBV18 and TRBJ2-7, with D perhaps TRBD1 (6 bases). The CDR3 length is 14 residues. Germline V gene lookup returns CDR1 KGHSH and CDR2 LQKENI. V gave up 6 bases and J gave up 4 bases, with 16 bases separating them. The CDR3 DNA follows: TGTGCCAGCTCGCCCGGGACACGGTCGTACGAGCAGTACTTC. It is translated as CASSPGTRSYEQYF. The variable domain in full, completed from reference TRBV18 and TRBJ2-7, reads NAGVMQNPRHLVRRRGQEARLRCSPMKGHSHVYWYRQLPEEGLKFMVYLQKENIIDESGMPKERFSAEFPKEGPSILRIQQVVRGDSAAYFCASSPGTRSYEQYFGPGTRLTVT.

J is TRBJ2-2 and V is TRBV2; no clear D gene. The CDR3 is 14 residues long. Germline CDR1 SNHLY, CDR2 FYNNEI. With 5 bases removed from V and 4 bases from J, the gap between germline ends came to 11 bases. The CDR3 is CASSSNSVTGELFF. The CDR3, as DNA: TGTGCCAGCAGTTCAAACAGCGTCACCGGGGAGCTGTTTTTT.

The chain couples TRBV10-3 to TRBJ2-2; D is unresolved. The ends were cut back, 0 bases at V and 3 bases at J, with 5 bases in the middle. The CDR3 loop spans 14 amino acids. Germline CDR1 is ENHRY and CDR2 is SYGVKD. The CDR3 loop reads CAISESGHTGELFF. As DNA, the CDR3 is TGTGCCATCAGTGAGTCTGGACACACCGGGGAGCTGTTTTTT.

The rearrangement uses TRBV7-9 and TRBJ2-2; possible D gene TRBD2, 7 bases. CDR1 and CDR2 (germline): SEHNR, FQNEAQ (reference sequence). Trimming took off 5 bases at V and 6 bases at J, with 22 bases between the two ends. There are 17 residues in the CDR3. The CDR3 DNA sequence: TGTGCCAGCAGCCCAGCGGTTTTGGACGGGGGGCCCGGGGAGCTGTTTTTT. This encodes CASSPAVLDGGPGELFF.

The chain employs TRBV18 and TRBJ2-1; perhaps TRBD1 as D (5 bases). Looked up from germline, CDR1 is KGHSH and CDR2 is LQKENI. V dropped 6 bases and J dropped 0 bases, with 15 bases sitting between them. The length of the CDR3 is 16 residues. The CDR3 spells CASSGLGVSSYNEQFF. CDR3 nucleotides: TGTGCCAGCTCGGGTTTAGGGGTTAGCTCCTACAATGAGCAGTTCTTC.

This clone was seen only once. This chain links TRBV6-5 with TRBJ2-2; 13 bases match TRBD2. The CDR3 has 15 residues. Trimming at V came to 5 bases and at J to 6 bases, leaving 3 bases not matched to a gene. The germline V gene has CDR1 MNHEY and CDR2 SVGAGI. The CDR3 loop reads CASSPGTSGAGELFF. The CDR3 region has the DNA TGTGCCAGCAGTCCTGGGACTAGCGGGGCCGGGGAGCTGTTTTTT.

This clone was counted a single time. The J gene is TRBJ2-1, the V gene TRBV25-1; 10 positions agree with TRBD2. The CDR3 spans 14 residues. The ends lost 8 bases at V and 9 bases at J; junction bases unmatched: 10. In germline, CDR1 is MGHDK, CDR2 SYGVNS. The CDR3 loop reads CASSLAGVGGEQFF. CDR3 in DNA: TGTGCCAGCTCTCTAGCGGGAGTGGGAGGTGAGCAGTTCTTC.

This sequence joins TRBV7-9 and TRBJ2-2; TRBD1 might be the D (6 bases). The CDR3 length is 16 residues. Germline-derived CDR1 and CDR2 are SEHNR and FQNEAQ (reference sequence). Trimming stripped 3 bases from V and 3 bases from J, with 14 bases between. CDR3 DNA sequence: TGTGCCAGCAGCTTTGCCCCTACAGGGTACACCGGGGAGCTGTTTTTT. Amino acid sequence: CASSFAPTGYTGELFF.

This chain uses TRBV21-1 with TRBJ2-5; the D segment call TRBD2 is taken from the table without a DNA check. TRBV21-1 is described as a pseudogene. CDR3 length equals 16 residues. CDR3 sequence: CASSKVRSLLQETQYF. CDR3 nucleotides: TGTGCCAGCAGCAAAGTGAGGAGCCTCCTACAAGAGACCCAGTACTTC.

The V and J genes are TRBV21-1 and TRBJ2-7; TRBD2 is the table's D call and was not checked against the DNA. TRBV21-1 is designated a pseudogene. The CDR3 is made up of 16 amino acids. CDR3 in DNA: TGTGCCAGCAGCAAAAAGGGGGGGACTAACATCGACAAGCTGTACTTC. Protein product: CASSKKGGTNIDKLYF.

This chain connects TRBV4-3 to TRBJ1-2, with D unresolved. The germline V gene encodes CDR1 LGHNA and CDR2 YSLEER. This CDR3 contains 14 residues. V was pared by 0 bases and J by 8 bases, with 13 bases between. The CDR3 region has the DNA TGCGCCAGCAGCCAAGATACTCGCTCTATGGGCTACACCTTC. This translates into CASSQDTRSMGYTF.

V is TRBV7-3 and J is TRBJ1-1; D is perhaps TRBD1 (6 bases). This CDR3 spans 17 amino acids. Germline V lookup: CDR1 SGHTA, CDR2 FQGTGA. V was cut by 5 bases and J by 3 bases, with 22 bases left in between. The CDR3 region is CASSHYRARLVDTEAFF. The CDR3 nucleotides are TGTGCCAGCAGCCATTACAGGGCGCGGTTAGTTGACACTGAAGCTTTCTTT.

On this clone itself: The sample contains more than one DNA sequence encoding this CDR3. The chain has TRBV19 and TRBJ1-2; no clear D. Germline CDR1 LNHDA, CDR2 SQIVND (reference sequence). V dropped 6 bases and J dropped 3 bases, with 8 bases sitting between them. The CDR3 totals 12 residues. For the CDR3, the DNA is TGTGCCAGTAGACAGCGGGACTATGGCTACACCTTC. Its translation: CASRQRDYGYTF.

The chain employs TRBV2 and TRBJ1-5, with 7 positions matching TRBD1. Germline V lookup: CDR1 SNHLY, CDR2 FYNNEI. This CDR3 has 15 amino acids. V lost 7 bases and J lost 1; bases outside the gene matches: 7. In DNA form, the CDR3 reads TGTGCCAGCACCGTGGACAGGTTGAGCAATCAGCCCCAGCATTTT. Protein product: CASTVDRLSNQPQHF.

The chain is built from TRBV5-4 and TRBJ2-3, with TRBD1 identical over 7 bases. CDR3 length: 15 amino acids. Germline V CDR1 and CDR2: SGHNT, YYREEE (reference sequence). After removal of 4 bases from V and 1 base from J, the junction contained 6 bases not matched to a gene. The CDR3 sequence is CASSRPGQGTDTQYF. In nucleotides, the CDR3 is TGTGCCAGCAGCCGACCAGGACAGGGCACAGATACGCAGTATTTT.

The gene calls are TRBV5-6 and TRBJ2-6; the D is unclear. Germline V gene sequence: CDR1 SGHDT, CDR2 YYEEEE. The CDR3 is 17 residues long. Trimming cost V 1 base and J 0 bases, with 11 bases left between them. CDR3 region: CASSLRRVSSGANVLTF. The CDR3 region has the DNA TGTGCCAGCAGCTTGCGGCGTGTTAGCTCTGGGGCCAACGTCCTGACTTTC.

V is TRBV10-1 and J is TRBJ2-7; possibly TRBD2 for D (5 bases). CDR1 is WNHNN and CDR2 is SYGVQD in the germline V gene (reference sequence). This CDR3 comprises 14 residues. V was cut by 2 bases and J by 3 bases, with 11 bases left in between. CDR3 sequence (DNA): TGCGCCAGCAGTGAGAACATTGGAGGCTACGAGCAGTACTTC. Translation gives CASSENIGGYEQYF.

This clone was detected only once. The chain joins TRBV7-2 to TRBJ2-1; D not resolved. V was clipped by 0 bases and J by 6 bases, with 12 bases between them. The CDR3 covers 15 residues. Germline assignment: CDR1 SGHTA and CDR2 FQGNSA. As DNA, the CDR3 is TGTGCCAGCAGCTTAGCGCTAATGTCAGTCAATGAGCAGTTCTTC. Amino acid sequence: CASSLALMSVNEQFF.

The rearrangement links TRBV5-5 to TRBJ2-5; no clear D. CDR3 length equals 15 residues. V was clipped by 5 bases and J by 2 bases, with 16 bases between them. The germline V gene has CDR1 SGHKS and CDR2 YYEKEE (reference sequence). The CDR3 DNA follows: TGTGCCAGCAGACTGGAACCCGCCTGGCAAGAGACCCAGTACTTC. The encoded protein is CASRLEPAWQETQYF. The full variable domain, with the rest looked up from reference TRBV5-5 and TRBJ2-5, is DAGVTQSPTHLIKTRGQQVTLRCSPISGHKSVSWYQQVLGQGPQFIFQYYEKEERGRGNFPDRFSARQFPNYSSELNVNALLLGDSALYLCASRLEPAWQETQYFGPGTRLLVL.

Only one count was recorded for this clone. This CDR3 is also generated by other DNA sequences in the sample. As DNA, the CDR3 is TGTGCCAGCAGTGAAGAGGTTCAAGAGACCCAGTACTTC. It specifies CASSEEVQETQYF. This chain uses TRBV2 with TRBJ2-5; D is uncertain. The CDR3 loop spans 13 amino acids. Trimming took 1 base from V and 2 from J, leaving 5 bases between them. Germline V gene data show CDR1 as SNHLY and CDR2 as FYNNEI.

The chain is built from TRBV4-2 and TRBJ2-3; no reliable D call. The V and J ends lost 4 bases and 1 base respectively, with 9 bases between them. This CDR3 has 14 residues. The germline gives CDR1 LGHNA, CDR2 YNFKEQ. The CDR3 bases are TGTGCCAGCAGCCCGGACGGCGGCACAGATACGCAGTATTTT. Translation: CASSPDGGTDTQYF.

The CDR3 is CASSRRASGGYNEQFF. CDR3 DNA sequence: TGTGCCAGCAGCCGTCGGGCCAGCGGGGGTTACAATGAGCAGTTCTTC. This rearrangement joins TRBV7-3 to TRBJ2-1; 8 bases agree with TRBD2. This CDR3 contains 16 residues. In germline, CDR1 is SGHTA, CDR2 FQGTGA. V lost 5 bases and J lost 4; bases outside the gene matches: 10.

This clone occurred once. The chain couples TRBV29-1 to TRBJ2-1; unclear D gene. The V end lost 2 bases, the J end lost 0 bases, and 11 bases lay between the germline ends. Germline assignment: CDR1 SQVTM and CDR2 ANQGSEA. This CDR3 is built from 15 residues. CDR3 DNA: TGCAGCGTTGAATCTGATCGGGCCTCCTACAATGAGCAGTTCTTC. This sequence encodes CSVESDRASYNEQFF.

The V gene is TRBV5-8, the J gene TRBJ1-4; TRBD1 agrees at 12 bases. From germline, CDR1 is SGHTS and CDR2 YDEGEE. CDR3 size: 16 residues. The V segment lost 5 bases and the J segment 4 bases; nucleotides outside the gene matches: 6. The CDR3 region is CASRPGQGAYNEKLFF. DNA for the CDR3: TGTGCCAGCAGACCGGGACAGGGGGCCTATAATGAAAAACTGTTTTTT. Together with reference TRBV5-8 and TRBJ1-4, the CDR3 gives the full variable domain: EAGVTQSPTHLIKTRGQQATLRCSPISGHTSVYWYQQALGLGLQFLLWYDEGEERNRGNFPPRFSGRQFPNYSSELNVNALELEDSALYLCASRPGQGAYNEKLFFGSGTQLSVL.

The V gene is TRBV2, the J gene TRBJ2-7; 9 nucleotides agree with TRBD2. This CDR3 contains 15 residues. Per germline, CDR1 SNHLY and CDR2 FYNNEI. V trimming: 10 bases; J trimming: 6 bases; junction bases outside the gene matches: 16. The DNA for the CDR3 is TGTGCCACCAGGAAGGGGGCGGGAGGGGCTGGCGAGCAGTACTTC. Translation: CATRKGAGGAGEQYF. Full variable domain (remainder filled in from reference TRBV2 and TRBJ2-7): EPEVTQTPSHQVTQMGQEVILRCVPISNHLYFYWYRQILGQKVEFLVSFYNNEISEKSEIFDDQFSVERPDGSNFTLKIRSTKLEDSAMYFCATRKGAGGAGEQYFGPGTRLTVT.